The entry that follows covers one T cell receptor beta chain sequence. Its antigen is unidentified. The CDR3 is made up of 15 amino acids. Germline V gene data show CDR1 as SGHDT and CDR2 as YYEEEE. V shed 0 bases, J shed 7 bases, and the junction held 4 bases outside the gene matches. This entry is derived from a study of cytomegalovirus exposure and HLA in healthy donors. Study conclusions and caveats: While the bulk of TCR sequences proved rare, some public TCRs turned up in many donors.

TCRdb keeps only in-frame clones here, not all; method: immunoSEQ multiplex PCR. The table has a few hundred thousand clones, roughly 87% seen once. This sequence joins TRBV5-6 and TRBJ1-4; 9 positions agree with TRBD1. The sample comprised PBMCs. The source is a man aged 25 to 40 in good health and CMV-seronegative. The CDR3 protein is CASSLGTGDGEKLFF. DNA for the CDR3: TGTGCCAGCAGCTTGGGGACAGGGGATGGTGAAAAACTGTTTTTT.